The present T cell receptor beta chain was sequenced within a study of T cells in Graves' hyperthyroidism and ophthalmopathy. Study observations and caveats: Patients with ophthalmopathy were separated from those with stable hyperthyroidism by a 13 V-J model.

The CDR3 regions of TCR beta were amplified from RNA transcripts. The primer set for the first-round RT-PCR of the TCR CDR3 was HTBI. TCRdb independently ran MiXCR on the multiplex PCR reads; one entry per CDR3 protein. The repertoire holds 350,000 to 500,000 distinct CDR3 sequences, about an eighth seen once, with roughly 4.8% in the top ten. CDR1 and CDR2 from the germline V gene are GTSNPN and SVGIG (reference sequence). The ends were cut back, 5 bases at V and 2 bases at J, with 6 bases in the middle. The CDR3 consists of 11 residues. Lactation, pregnancy, other autoimmune disease or uncontrolled infection led to exclusion of patients. This clonotype was seen at least ten times. Antigen: not known.

This TCR was sampled from a woman aged 18 to 35 with Graves' hyperthyroidism. Material for sequencing was blood. The chain has TRBV30 and TRBJ1-1; D possibly corresponds to TRBD1 (5 bases). The CDR3 reads CAWGGNTEAFF. The CDR3 DNA is TGTGCCTGGGGGGGAAACACTGAAGCTTTCTTT.